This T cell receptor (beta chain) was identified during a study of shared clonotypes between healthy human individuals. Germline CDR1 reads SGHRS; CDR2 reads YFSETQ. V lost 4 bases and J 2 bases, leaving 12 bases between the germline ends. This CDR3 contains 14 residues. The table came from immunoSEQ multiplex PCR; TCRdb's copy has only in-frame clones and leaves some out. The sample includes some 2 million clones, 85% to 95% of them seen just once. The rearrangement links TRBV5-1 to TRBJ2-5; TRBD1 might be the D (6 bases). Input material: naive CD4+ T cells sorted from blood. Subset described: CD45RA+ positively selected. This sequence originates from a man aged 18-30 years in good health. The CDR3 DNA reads TGCGCCAGCAGCCCTGGGGACAAACAAGAGACCCAGTACTTC. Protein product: CASSPGDKQETQYF.